The present T cell receptor (beta chain) was sequenced within a study of blood T cell dynamics during melanoma immunotherapy (dated by TCRdb to about 2020). Some background on the complete study: All patients had metastatic melanoma and were given first-line pembrolizumab or nivolumab plus ipilimumab as standard of care in the United Kingdom. To find early correlates of response, peripheral T cell receptor repertoires were profiled in metastatic melanoma patients before and after one cycle of checkpoint inhibitor therapy. The training cohort was made up of consecutive patients, while a further independent group of patients from the same centre was pooled to form an external validation set.

The CDR3 runs 16 amino acids, cysteine and phenylalanine included. CDR3 DNA is the only sequence kept; it has 48 bases, read in frame from the first base. At the junction V is shortened by 0 bases and J by 6 bases, with 15 bases in between. In the germline V gene, CDR1 corresponds to SGHNT and CDR2 to YENEEA. This clone was picked up one time. Its specific antigen is unknown. Per-base qualities were not stored, and no clone one base away is much larger. Every bulk PBMC sample had a fixed 350 ng of DNA loaded. TCR beta CDR3 sequences were amplified from genomic DNA with the immunoSEQ TCRb Assay kit following manufacturer instructions. The KAPA Library Quantification Kit for Illumina platforms was used to quantify pooled libraries by qPCR. Pooled libraries were clustered at about 0.55-1.2 pM and sequenced on an Illumina NextSeq 500. The authors' analysis ran thus. Analysis of the TCR data relied on immunoSEQ ANALYZER and the R LymphoSeq package. A rearrangement efficiency score was calculated as productive divided by the sum of productive and non-productive CDR3 sequences. Within each patient, timepoints were compared pairwise for clonality, measured with the Gini coefficient, and for diversity, measured with the Renyi index at alpha=1. Clonal relatedness, based on an edit distance of 3, and repertoire similarity, based on the Bhattacharyya coefficient, were both computed in LymphoSeq. To classify response, a linear discriminant analysis based on week-3 changes in clonality and diversity was built using the R MASS and caret packages. TCRdb provides this immuneACCESS table in a form limited to in-frame rearrangements. Some clones are lacking; in checked studies, under half of them reflect an unresolved V gene, and why the rest are absent is not known. V and J calls and clone size are copied from that table; D and trimming were computed from the DNA. This sample lists roughly 8,900 clones; roughly 87% were detected once. Together, the top ten hold over 5.5% of the sample.

Beyond this particular receptor, the publication reports: The relatively small sample size was acknowledged as a potential limitation on generalization of the results. The study was unable to establish whether the T cell clones driving the repertoire changes were melanoma-specific or instead reflected general immune activation. Unlike progressors, patients who went on to achieve disease control showed a bifurcated reorganization of the PBMC repertoire at W3, with either increased clonality or increased diversity.

This sample's time point label indicates: week 3, after first cycle of checkpoint inhibitor. Blood samples were taken at two points: before treatment (T0) and at week 3 (W3), which came after the first cycle of checkpoint blockade. Except for a couple of patients with rapid clinical progression, response was assessed 12 weeks after the first infusion by RECIST 1.1; disease control meant complete response, partial response or stable disease. Patients with prior systemic cancer treatment, concomitant immunosuppressant therapy or synchronous other active malignancies were excluded. Both bulk PBMC and plasma cell-free DNA were sequenced for TCR beta so that circulating cells and T cell turnover could be tracked. PBMC were isolated from blood with Lymphoprep and SepMate tubes, followed by red cell lysis. QIAamp DNA Blood Mini kits were used to extract DNA from PBMC and from sorted T cell subsets.

The starting material was blood, obtained from a patient treated with checkpoint blockade. This receptor chain uses TRBV11-3 and TRBJ2-1, with an unclear D gene assignment. This receptor was identified in a human donor with melanoma. The DNA sequence is given as TGTGCCAGCAGCTTAGATACGACCCCACGAGGCAATGAGCAGTTCTTC. This translates into CASSLDTTPRGNEQFF.